The entry below describes one TCR beta chain. Source study methods: Reference gene primers were amplified, and this amplification served to estimate nucleated cell counts. TCRdb's table, derived via immunoSEQ multiplex PCR, lists solely in-frame clones and lacks some. V, J and clone size are those of that table, while D and trimming were read from the DNA. The sample consists of approximately 69,000 clones, around 80% of them appearing once. CDR3 length equals 13 residues. Germline V lookup: CDR1 MDHEN, CDR2 SYDVKM. With V trimmed by 6 bases and J by 8 bases, 8 bases remained unmatched. The sample is drawn from a study of blood T cell repertoires in COVID-19. Study as a whole: Whether acute or convalescent, the COVID-19 samples came from the United States, Italy and Spain. Nucleic acid was either cDNA or gDNA, and it came from T cells, B-cell-depleted T cells, or PBMCs.

The sequenced material came from peripheral blood. The clonotype originates from a woman older than 75 with acute or convalescent COVID-19. This rearrangement joins TRBV28 to TRBJ1-2; the match to TRBD1 covers 8 bases. The CDR3 DNA sequence: TGTGCCAGCAGCTTTACAGGGGGAGTCGGCTACACCTTC. Amino acids: CASSFTGGVGYTF.